One sample yielded the 2 T cell receptor beta chains listed below, sequenced in a study of blood T cells in healthy people across ages. For the second PCR, which ran for 7 to 11 cycles, a sample-barcoded 5' primer and a J-beta primer mix were used. TCRdb reprocessed the 5' RACE reads with MiXCR, giving one entry per CDR3 protein. The table records 600,000 to 850,000 distinct CDR3 sequences, 25% of them present only once. These sequences were also reported in another study, on T cells of mothers and their children.

Source material: blood. The receptor source for this set is a boy aged 5-17 years in good health.

V gene TRBV6-5 combines with J gene TRBJ1-4; D call uncertain. The germline CDR1 and CDR2 sequences are MNHEY and SVGAGI. With 10 bases removed from V and 5 bases from J, the gap between germline ends came to 8 bases. The CDR3 is 11 amino acids. This chain's CDR3 is CATFYNEKLFF. The CDR3 DNA reads TGTGCCACCTTTTACAATGAAAAACTGTTTTTT.

The rearrangement links TRBV29-1 to TRBJ2-1; 9 bases are shared with TRBD1. Trimming cost V 6 bases and J 9 bases; bases outside gene matches: 12. The length of the CDR3 is 14 residues. Per germline, CDR1 SQVTM and CDR2 ANQGSEA. Written as DNA, the CDR3 is TGCAGCGTGAGAGCGGGGACAGGGAGGAGTGAGCAGTTCTTC. Translation gives CSVRAGTGRSEQFF.